Below, 2 T cell receptor beta chains from the same sample are listed, as sequenced in a study of CD4 T cells in relation to SARS-CoV-2 and coronaviruses. The unexposed donors gave CD4+ T cells in about 2011-2018, prior to COVID-19. Sequencing used immunoSEQ multiplex PCR; TCRdb keeps in-frame clones, though not all of them. The sample holds about 59,000 clones, about nine tenths seen once. Material: memory CD4+ T cells from PBMCs. These receptor sequences come from a human donor in good health.

This chain joins TRBV29-1 and TRBJ2-1; a weak D match, TRBD1 (6 bases). This CDR3 comprises 15 residues. The germline V gene has CDR1 SQVTM and CDR2 ANQGSEA. Between the trimmed V and J ends, which lost 6 bases and 2 bases, there was a span of 17 bases. This CDR3 is CSVSRTGNPYNEQFF. The CDR3 nucleotides read TGCAGCGTCTCTAGAACAGGGAACCCCTACAATGAGCAGTTCTTC.

This chain uses TRBV5-1 with TRBJ2-3, with TRBD2 matching over 8 bases. The CDR3 covers 16 residues. The V and J ends lost 4 bases and 2 bases, in that order; junction bases with no gene match: 9. Germline loops: CDR1 SGHRS, CDR2 YFSETQ. In nucleotides, the CDR3 is TGCGCCAGCAGCACCCCTACGGGACTAGACACAGATACGCAGTATTTT. Encoded protein: CASSTPTGLDTDTQYF.